A single TCR beta chain is shown here with its context. Its cognate antigen is unknown. This sample is drawn from a study of T cell repertoires in cytomegalovirus infection. TCRdb re-analysed the reads in MiXCR, keeping a single row per CDR3 protein. This table has about 310,000 distinct CDR3 sequences, more than 20% appearing once. The junction had 10 bases not matched to a gene; V was cut back by 5 bases and J by 2 bases. Germline V lookup: CDR1 SGHVS, CDR2 FNYEAQ. This CDR3 is 17 amino acids long. The receptor comes from a human donor in good health (CMV status not recorded). Some clones in this sample may be carry-over from other donors' samples. The sequenced sample was cultured PBMCs, obtained from culture after CMV antigen stimulation. The chain links TRBV7-6 to TRBJ2-1; the match to TRBD1 covers 9 bases. The CDR3 protein is CASSLVGTGSPYNEQFF. The CDR3 DNA reads as TGTGCCAGCAGCCTAGTCGGGACAGGGAGTCCCTACAATGAGCAGTTCTTC. The complete variable domain, with remaining parts taken from reference TRBV7-6 and TRBJ2-1, reads GAGVSQSPRYKVTKRGQDVALRCDPISGHVSLYWYRQALGQGPEFLTYFNYEAQQDKSGLPNDRFSAERPEGSISTLTIQRTEQRDSAMYRCASSLVGTGSPYNEQFFGPGTRLTVL.